These T cell receptor beta chains were read from a single sample in a study of identical twins. TCRdb called the 5' RACE reads again in MiXCR, with one record for every CDR3 protein. The sample has about 660,000 distinct CDR3 sequences, around 8.6% seen once; the top ten hold approximately 0.94%. The sample was also linked to a second study, of yellow fever vaccine responses in identical twins.

The sample comprised PBMCs. These receptors all stem from a woman aged 18-29 years in good health. The conserved cysteine and the conserved F or W are not part of the CDR3 here.

v_gene	j_gene	CDR3aa
TRBV2	TRBJ2-7	ASSELRQGPNYEQY
TRBV25-1	TRBJ2-5	ASSLGLAGGRQETQY
TRBV12-3/TRBV12-4	TRBJ1-1	ASSKAGGYTEAF
TRBV6-2/TRBV6-3	TRBJ2-7	ASSSHGSYEQY
TRBV5-8	TRBJ2-5	ASSPSPRETQY
TRBV14	TRBJ2-7	ASSLDRHEQY
TRBV28	TRBJ2-7	ASSSMDTLEQY
TRBV10-3	TRBJ2-7	AITPGQGSSYEQY
TRBV12-3/TRBV12-4	TRBJ2-7	ASTTKGAEQY
TRBV12-3/TRBV12-4	TRBJ2-7	ASSRTPLGSEQY
TRBV27	TRBJ2-1	ASSSPWRDGSYNEQF
TRBV15	TRBJ1-5	ATSRDNSPDRHNQPQH
TRBV29-1	TRBJ2-1	SVLDGNNEQF
TRBV6-5	TRBJ2-5	ASSYSAAQETQY
TRBV11-2	TRBJ2-2	ASSTRARDNTGELF
TRBV11-3	TRBJ2-1	ASSSRSGATNEQF
TRBV4-1	TRBJ2-7	ASSQEAGTANYEQY
TRBV11-2	TRBJ2-3	ASSLRPSTGLGDTQY
TRBV4-3	TRBJ2-4	ASSQGLAAPLAKNIQY
TRBV20-1	TRBJ2-3	SARLEGPDTQY
TRBV20-1	TRBJ1-1	SAVVQSSTEAF
TRBV30	TRBJ2-4	AWRLAQGKNIQY
TRBV20-1	TRBJ2-1	CARDRSGQGRYNEQF